This TCR beta chain stems from a study of cytomegalovirus exposure and HLA in healthy donors. Study-level results: The tendency of first-cohort TCR clusters to co-occur in the roughly 110 validation repertoires was the finding of a later analysis.

The V end lost 3 bases, the J end lost 3 bases, and 3 bases lay between the germline ends. CDR3 length equals 11 residues. Germline CDR1 reads MNHEY; CDR2 reads SMNVEV (reference sequence). Repertoires were generated with immunoSEQ multiplex PCR, while TCRdb's copy carries only in-frame clones and drops some. The sample carries over 85,000 clones, almost 85% recorded once. About this clone itself: What it recognizes is unknown.

The clonotype was recovered from a woman under 30 in good health and CMV-seropositive. Source material: PBMCs. This chain links TRBV27 with TRBJ2-7; D is unclear. The chain's CDR3 is CASSFNYEQYF. The CDR3 nucleotides are TGTGCCAGCAGTTTTAACTACGAGCAGTACTTC.